This TCR beta chain was retrieved from a study of T cell responses to AZD1222 COVID-19 vaccine. Assay: immunoSEQ multiplex PCR; the TCRdb copy retains only in-frame clones and omits some. The profile covers tens of thousands of clones, with around 89% appearing a single time and around 15% taken by the ten largest. Whole-study results and caveats: An increase in Spike-specific TCR breadth and depth was observed after two AZD1222 doses. Without day 14 samples, only post-peak T cell repertoires were studied.

The V gene lost 3 bases and the J gene lost 4 bases, with 7 bases spanning the gap. CDR3 length: 12 amino acids. As regards this clone: Its cognate antigen is unknown.

Sequenced material: peripheral blood, taken 28 days after the second AZD1222 dose. The TCR sequence derives from an adult who received the AZD1222 COVID-19 vaccine. V is TRBV12-3 or TRBV12-4 and J is TRBJ2-7; unclear D gene. CDR3 in amino acids: CASSFTRYEQYF. The CDR3 DNA follows: TGTGCCAGCAGTTTCACCAGATACGAGCAGTACTTC.